Following are 24 T cell receptor beta chains from one sample sequenced in a study of shared clonotypes between healthy human individuals. Some clones are missing from TCRdb's copy, which holds only in-frame ones; the method was immunoSEQ multiplex PCR. The sample shows roughly 1,100,000 clones, more than 65% of them seen only once. Specimen: memory CD4+ T cells sorted from blood. Subset meaning: CD45RA-negative fraction. All receptors derive from a man between 18 and 35 years old in good health.

This clone has only a few counts. J is TRBJ1-6 and V is TRBV11-2, with D possibly matching TRBD1 (6 bases). Germline assignment: CDR1 SGHAT and CDR2 FQNNGV. V was clipped by 3 bases and J by 14 bases, with 11 bases between them. The CDR3 is made up of 12 amino acids. CDR3 region: CASSFQQGALHF. CDR3 bases: TGTGCCAGCAGCTTTCAACAGGGAGCCCTCCACTTT.

The V call is TRBV7-2, the J call TRBJ2-7; tentative D call: TRBD2 (5 bases). The CDR3 runs to 14 residues. Germline CDR1 and CDR2: SGHTA and FQGNSA. Deletions cut 2 bases from V and 5 bases from J, with 13 bases between. The CDR3 DNA sequence: TGTGCCAGCAGCTTACGTCTGCTAGCAGACGAGCAGTACTTC. Residues: CASSLRLLADEQYF.

The chain couples TRBV28 to TRBJ2-7, with D perhaps assigned TRBD1 or TRBD2 (7 bases each). This CDR3 is built from 15 residues. V dropped 10 bases and J dropped 2 bases, with 21 bases sitting between them. CDR1 MDHEN and CDR2 SYDVKM come from the germline V gene. For the CDR3, the DNA is TGTGCCATTAAGCGGGACAGCTCAACAACCTACGAGCAGTACTTC. Its translation: CAIKRDSSTTYEQYF.

The sample holds a few counts of this clone. The chain is built from TRBV5-1 and TRBJ2-7; D might be TRBD1 (7 bases). The CDR3 sequence is 13 residues long. Germline V CDR1 and CDR2: SGHRS, YFSETQ. Deletions cut 5 bases from V and 0 bases from J, with 9 bases between. The CDR3 sequence is CASRQGGSYEQYF. The CDR3 region has the DNA TGCGCCAGCAGGCAGGGGGGCTCCTACGAGCAGTACTTC.

A note on this clone: A read error may explain this, as a much larger clone is one base away. The chain couples TRBV30 to TRBJ1-2; D ambiguous. Germline V gene lookup returns CDR1 GTSNPN and CDR2 SVGIG (reference sequence). CDR3 length: 11 residues. V dropped 0 bases and J dropped 8 bases, with 7 bases sitting between them. The CDR3 reads CAWSVIGGYTF. The CDR3 nucleotides read TGTGCCTGGAGTGTAATCGGGGGCTACACCTTC.

The gene calls are TRBV2 and TRBJ2-7, with D tentatively TRBD1 (6 bases). The CDR3 totals 12 residues. Germline CDR1 is SNHLY and CDR2 is FYNNEI. With 2 bases removed from V and 11 bases from J, the gap between germline ends came to 13 bases. The CDR3, as DNA: TGTGCCAGCAGTGAACTTTCAGGGGTGGAGTACTTC. Its protein product is CASSELSGVEYF.

The CDR3 sequence: CASSLGGGYTEAFF. The DNA for the CDR3 is TGTGCCAGCAGCTTAGGCGGCGGTTACACTGAAGCTTTCTTT. V gene TRBV7-2 combines with J gene TRBJ1-1, with unresolved D. CDR1 and CDR2 from the germline V gene are SGHTA and FQGNSA. With 1 base removed from V and 3 bases from J, the gap between germline ends came to 9 bases. This CDR3 spans 14 amino acids.

The J gene is TRBJ2-7, the V gene TRBV5-1; 9 bases agree with TRBD2. The V segment lost 5 bases and the J segment 4 bases; nucleotides outside the gene matches: 10. Per the germline V gene, CDR1 is SGHRS and CDR2 is YFSETQ. CDR3 length equals 15 residues. The CDR3 region has the DNA TGCGCCAGCAGACGCCAGACTAGCGGAAAATACGAGCAGTACTTC. This gives the protein CASRRQTSGKYEQYF. Supplemented by reference TRBV5-1 and TRBJ2-7, the full variable domain reads KAGVTQTPRYLIKTRGQQVTLSCSPISGHRSVSWYQQTPGQGLQFLFEYFSETQRNKGNFPGRFSGRQFSNSRSEMNVSTLELGDSALYLCASRRQTSGKYEQYFGPGTRLTVT.

The CDR3 region has the DNA TGTGCCCTAGCCCGGAACACCATATATTTT. Its translation is CALARNTIYF. The chain carries TRBV21-1 and TRBJ1-3. TRBV21-1 is classified as a pseudogene. The CDR3 sequence is 10 residues long.

CDR3 sequence: CASSLGVAFTKGETQYF. DNA of the CDR3: TGCGCCAGCAGCTTGGGTGTCGCATTCACTAAGGGAGAGACCCAGTACTTC. This sequence joins TRBV5-1 and TRBJ2-5; D ambiguous. Germline V gene sequence: CDR1 SGHRS, CDR2 YFSETQ. V lost 0 bases and J 4 bases, leaving 19 bases between the germline ends. The CDR3 has 17 residues.

The rearrangement uses TRBV6-1 and TRBJ1-1; 7 nucleotides align to TRBD1. Germline V lookup: CDR1 MNHNS, CDR2 SASEGT. Germline trimming cut 6 bases from V and 1 base from J; bases unmatched to any gene: 8. This CDR3 has 15 amino acids. In DNA form, the CDR3 reads TGTGCCAGCAGGCAAGGGACAGAACGGAACACTGAAGCTTTCTTT. Translation gives CASRQGTERNTEAFF.

The chain recombines TRBV30 with TRBJ2-5; D unresolved. The CDR3 contains 11 residues. V lost 3 bases to trimming and J lost 7 bases, with 9 bases between them. CDR1 and CDR2 (germline): GTSNPN, SVGIG (reference sequence). The CDR3 coding sequence is TGTGCCTGGAGGAAGGGTGTGACCCAGTACTTC. This codes for CAWRKGVTQYF.

This chain links TRBV18 with TRBJ2-2; TRBD1 might be the D (6 bases). The CDR3 consists of 15 residues. Per the germline V gene, CDR1 is KGHSH and CDR2 is LQKENI. The ends were cut back, 5 bases at V and 3 bases at J, with 13 bases in the middle. The CDR3: CASSATQGDTGELFF. CDR3 nucleotide sequence: TGTGCCAGCTCAGCGACACAGGGCGACACCGGGGAGCTGTTTTTT.

Note on this clone: Other DNA sequences within the sample encode an identical CDR3. This chain connects TRBV18 to TRBJ1-1, with D unclear. This CDR3 comprises 13 residues. The germline V and J ends were trimmed by 3 bases and 2 bases, with 7 bases remaining between them. Germline V gives CDR1 KGHSH, CDR2 LQKENI. The chain's CDR3 is CASSPQVNTEAFF. DNA for the CDR3: TGTGCCAGCTCACCTCAGGTAAACACTGAAGCTTTCTTT.

The chain uses TRBV19 and TRBJ1-5; TRBD1 agrees at 7 bases. The CDR3 spans 13 residues. CDR1 and CDR2 from the germline V gene are LNHDA and SQIVND (reference sequence). With 10 bases clipped from V and 1 base from J, the junction kept 4 bases outside the gene matches. The CDR3 DNA reads TGTGCCACAAGGGGGCTGAGCAATCAGCCCCAGCATTTT. Translation gives CATRGLSNQPQHF.

The rearrangement uses TRBV28 and TRBJ2-3; 7 bases map to TRBD2. V gave up 5 bases and J gave up 1 base; unmatched junction bases: 0. This CDR3 region has 13 residues. CDR1 is MDHEN and CDR2 is SYDVKM in the germline V gene. The CDR3 is CASSGGGTDTQYF. Here the CDR3 DNA reads TGTGCCAGCAGTGGGGGGGGCACAGATACGCAGTATTTT.

The CDR3 nucleotides read TGTGCCACCAGCACGGGACTCCCGGCTGTAGAGCAGTTCTTC. Its translation is CATSTGLPAVEQFF. V usage is TRBV15 and J usage is TRBJ2-1; the D gene is possibly TRBD2 (6 bases). Germline assignment: CDR1 LNHNV and CDR2 YYDKDF (reference sequence). The ends were cut back, 4 bases at V and 10 bases at J, with 17 bases in the middle. The CDR3 covers 14 residues.

The V gene is TRBV5-4, the J gene TRBJ2-1; D tentatively reads TRBD1 or TRBD2 (5 bases each). Germline values: CDR1 SGHNT, CDR2 YYREEE (reference sequence). The CDR3 covers 15 residues. The V end lost 3 bases, the J end lost 5 bases, and 15 bases lay between the germline ends. The CDR3 protein is CASSSWTHGNNEQFF. The CDR3 coding sequence is TGTGCCAGCAGCTCCTGGACACACGGGAACAATGAGCAGTTCTTC.

The rearrangement uses TRBV5-1 and TRBJ1-3; D remains unclear. CDR1 SGHRS and CDR2 YFSETQ come from the germline V gene. V dropped 0 bases and J dropped 2 bases, with 9 bases sitting between them. The CDR3 length is 15 residues. The CDR3 protein is CASSLEASAGNTIYF. Written as DNA, the CDR3 is TGCGCCAGCAGCTTGGAAGCATCGGCTGGAAACACCATATATTTT. Combining the CDR3 with reference TRBV5-1 and TRBJ1-3 gives the whole variable domain KAGVTQTPRYLIKTRGQQVTLSCSPISGHRSVSWYQQTPGQGLQFLFEYFSETQRNKGNFPGRFSGRQFSNSRSEMNVSTLELGDSALYLCASSLEASAGNTIYFGEGSWLTVV.

The rearrangement joins TRBV9 to TRBJ2-3, with 8 bases fitting TRBD2. The CDR3 sequence is 14 residues long. Germline CDR1 reads SGDLS; CDR2 reads YYNGEE. V was clipped by 3 bases and J by 4 bases; unmatched bases: 4. CDR3 sequence reads: CASSAQAGADTQYF. The CDR3 DNA is TGTGCCAGCAGCGCCCAAGCGGGGGCAGATACGCAGTATTTT.

This clone was observed a few times. V usage is TRBV6-6 and J usage is TRBJ2-3, with no clear D. This CDR3 is built from 14 residues. Germline values: CDR1 MNHNY, CDR2 SVGAGI (reference sequence). V was clipped by 8 bases and J by 2 bases, with 14 bases between them. The CDR3 sequence: CASCRAPNTDTQYF. The CDR3 coding sequence is TGTGCCAGCTGCCGGGCACCCAACACAGATACGCAGTATTTT.

The chain recombines TRBV5-6 with TRBJ2-2; 7 bases line up with TRBD1. The CDR3 is 15 residues long. Germline assignment: CDR1 SGHDT and CDR2 YYEEEE. The junction had 8 bases not matched to a gene; V was cut back by 4 bases and J by 5 bases. The CDR3 DNA follows: TGTGCCAGCAGCAATTACAGGGGAAAGACCGGGGAGCTGTTTTTT. Translated: CASSNYRGKTGELFF.

The chain has TRBV5-1 and TRBJ2-5, with 10 nucleotides matching TRBD2. CDR1 and CDR2 (germline): SGHRS, YFSETQ. This CDR3 contains 17 residues. J lost 0 bases, V lost 0 bases, and 5 bases had no gene match. CDR3 in DNA: TGCGCCAGCAGCTTGGACCCGACTAGCGGGTACCAAGAGACCCAGTACTTC. It is translated as CASSLDPTSGYQETQYF.

The rearrangement links TRBV5-1 to TRBJ2-7; D possibly uses TRBD1 or TRBD2 (6 bases each). The CDR3 extends over 16 amino acids. Looked up from germline, CDR1 is SGHRS and CDR2 is YFSETQ. V dropped 0 bases and J dropped 5 bases, with 18 bases sitting between them. The CDR3 DNA reads TGCGCCAGCAGCTTGGGAGCGGGCCAGGGGCCCAACGAGCAGTACTTC. As protein: CASSLGAGQGPNEQYF.